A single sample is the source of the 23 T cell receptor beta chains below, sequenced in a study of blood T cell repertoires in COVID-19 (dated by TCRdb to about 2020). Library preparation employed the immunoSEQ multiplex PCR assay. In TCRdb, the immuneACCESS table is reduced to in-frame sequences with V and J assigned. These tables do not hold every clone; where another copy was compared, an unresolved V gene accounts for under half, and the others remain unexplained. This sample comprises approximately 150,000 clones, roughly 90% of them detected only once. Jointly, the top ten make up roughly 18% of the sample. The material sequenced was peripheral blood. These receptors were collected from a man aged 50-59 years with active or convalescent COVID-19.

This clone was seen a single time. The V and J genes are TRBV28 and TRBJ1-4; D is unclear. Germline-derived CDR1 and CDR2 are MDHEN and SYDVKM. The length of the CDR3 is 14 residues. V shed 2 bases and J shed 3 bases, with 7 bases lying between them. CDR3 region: CASSLEQSNEKLFF. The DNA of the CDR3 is TGTGCCAGCAGTTTAGAACAGTCTAATGAAAAACTGTTTTTT. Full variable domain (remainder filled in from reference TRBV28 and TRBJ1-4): DVKVTQSSRYLVKRTGEKVFLECVQDMDHENMFWYRQDPGLGLRLIYFSYDVKMKEKGDIPEGYSVSREKKERFSLILESASTNQTSMYLCASSLEQSNEKLFFGSGTQLSVL.

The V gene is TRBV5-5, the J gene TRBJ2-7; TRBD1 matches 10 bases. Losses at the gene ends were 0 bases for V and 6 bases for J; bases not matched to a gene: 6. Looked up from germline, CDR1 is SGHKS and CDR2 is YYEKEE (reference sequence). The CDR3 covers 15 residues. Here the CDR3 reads CASSLGETGGLEQYF. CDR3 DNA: TGTGCCAGCAGCTTGGGGGAGACAGGGGGCCTCGAGCAGTACTTC.

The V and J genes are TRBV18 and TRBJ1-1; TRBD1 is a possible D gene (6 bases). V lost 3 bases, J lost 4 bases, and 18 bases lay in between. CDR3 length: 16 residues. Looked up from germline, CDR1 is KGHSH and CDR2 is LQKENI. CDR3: CASSPEQGLGFTEAFF. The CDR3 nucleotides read TGTGCCAGCTCACCTGAACAGGGCCTAGGCTTCACTGAAGCTTTCTTT.

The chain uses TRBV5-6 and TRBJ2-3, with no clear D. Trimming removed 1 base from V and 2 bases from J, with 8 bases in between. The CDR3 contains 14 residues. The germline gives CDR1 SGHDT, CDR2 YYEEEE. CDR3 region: CASSLLGDTDTQYF. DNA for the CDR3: TGTGCCAGCAGCTTGTTGGGCGACACAGATACGCAGTATTTT.

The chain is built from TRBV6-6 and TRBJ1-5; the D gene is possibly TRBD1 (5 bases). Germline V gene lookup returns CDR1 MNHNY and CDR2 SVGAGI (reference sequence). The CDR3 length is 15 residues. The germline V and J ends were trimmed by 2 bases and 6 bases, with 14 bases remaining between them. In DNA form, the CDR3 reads TGTGCCAGCAGTTACGTCGCGAGTAGGGGTCAGCCCCAGCATTTT. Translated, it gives CASSYVASRGQPQHF.

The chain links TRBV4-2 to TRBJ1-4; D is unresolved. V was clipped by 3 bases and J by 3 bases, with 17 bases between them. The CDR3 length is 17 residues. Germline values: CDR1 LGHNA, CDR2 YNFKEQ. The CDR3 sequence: CASSQSHGSMANEKLFF. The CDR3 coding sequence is TGTGCCAGCAGCCAGAGCCACGGTAGCATGGCTAATGAAAAACTGTTTTTT.

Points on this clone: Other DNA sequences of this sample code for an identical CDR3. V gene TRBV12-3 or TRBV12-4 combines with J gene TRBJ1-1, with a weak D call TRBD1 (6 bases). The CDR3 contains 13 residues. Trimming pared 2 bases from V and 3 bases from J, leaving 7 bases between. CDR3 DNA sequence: TGTGCCAGCAGTTTATCAGGGGACACTGAAGCTTTCTTT. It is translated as CASSLSGDTEAFF.

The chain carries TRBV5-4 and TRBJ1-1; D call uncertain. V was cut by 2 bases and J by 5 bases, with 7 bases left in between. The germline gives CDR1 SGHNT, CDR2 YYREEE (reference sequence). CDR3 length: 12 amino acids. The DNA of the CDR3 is TGTGCCAGCAGCTTTCTTCCGACTGAAGCTTTCTTT. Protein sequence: CASSFLPTEAFF.

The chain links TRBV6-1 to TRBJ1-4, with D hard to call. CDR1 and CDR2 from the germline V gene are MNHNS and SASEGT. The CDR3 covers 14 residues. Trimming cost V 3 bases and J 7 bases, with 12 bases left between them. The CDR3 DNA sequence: TGTGCCAGCAGTGATGGAGCCCGTGGTGAAAAACTGTTTTTT. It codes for CASSDGARGEKLFF.

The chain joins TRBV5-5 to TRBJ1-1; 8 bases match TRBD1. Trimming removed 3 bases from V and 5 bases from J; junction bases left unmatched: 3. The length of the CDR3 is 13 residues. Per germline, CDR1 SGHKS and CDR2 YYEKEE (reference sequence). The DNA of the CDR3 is TGTGCCAGCAGCTCCAACAGGGGGACTGAAGCTTTCTTT. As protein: CASSSNRGTEAFF.

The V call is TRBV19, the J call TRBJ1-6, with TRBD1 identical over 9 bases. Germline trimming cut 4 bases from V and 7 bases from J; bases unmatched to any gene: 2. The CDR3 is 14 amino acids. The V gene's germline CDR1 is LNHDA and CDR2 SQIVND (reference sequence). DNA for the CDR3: TGTGCCAGTAGTAGAGGACAGGGGAATTCACCCCTCCACTTT. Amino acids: CASSRGQGNSPLHF.

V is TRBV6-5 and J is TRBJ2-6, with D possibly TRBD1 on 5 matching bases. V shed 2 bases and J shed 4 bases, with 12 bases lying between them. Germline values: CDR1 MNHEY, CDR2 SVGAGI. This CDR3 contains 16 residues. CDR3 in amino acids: CASSYGQGSGANVLTF. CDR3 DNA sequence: TGTGCCAGCAGTTACGGGCAGGGATCCGGGGCCAACGTCCTGACTTTC.

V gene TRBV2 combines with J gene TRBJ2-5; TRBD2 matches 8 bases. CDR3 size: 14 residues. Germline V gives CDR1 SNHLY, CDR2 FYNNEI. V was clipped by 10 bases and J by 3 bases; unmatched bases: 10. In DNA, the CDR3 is TGTGCCATACGTTGGCGGGGGGCGGAAGAGACCCAGTACTTC. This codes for CAIRWRGAEETQYF.

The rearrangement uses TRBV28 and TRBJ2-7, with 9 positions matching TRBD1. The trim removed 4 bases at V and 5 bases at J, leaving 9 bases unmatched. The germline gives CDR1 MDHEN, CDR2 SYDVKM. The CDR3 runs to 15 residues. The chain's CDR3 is CASSWTGTGLNEQYF. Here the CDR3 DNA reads TGTGCCAGCAGTTGGACCGGGACAGGGTTGAACGAGCAGTACTTC.

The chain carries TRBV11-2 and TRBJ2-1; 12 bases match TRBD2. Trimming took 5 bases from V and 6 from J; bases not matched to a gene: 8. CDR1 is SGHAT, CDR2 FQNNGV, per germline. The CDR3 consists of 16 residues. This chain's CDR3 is CASSTRLAGELNEQFF. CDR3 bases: TGTGCCAGCAGCACCCGACTAGCGGGAGAACTCAATGAGCAGTTCTTC.

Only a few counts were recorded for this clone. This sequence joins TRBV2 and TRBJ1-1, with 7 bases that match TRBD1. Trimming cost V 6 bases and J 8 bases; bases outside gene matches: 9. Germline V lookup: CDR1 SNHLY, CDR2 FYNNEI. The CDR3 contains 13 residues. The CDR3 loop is CASRETGRREAFF. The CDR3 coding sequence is TGTGCCAGCAGGGAGACAGGGCGGCGGGAAGCTTTCTTT.

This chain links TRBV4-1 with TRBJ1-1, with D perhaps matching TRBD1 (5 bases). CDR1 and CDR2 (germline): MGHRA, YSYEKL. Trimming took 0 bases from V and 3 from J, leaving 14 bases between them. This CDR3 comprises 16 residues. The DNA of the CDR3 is TGCGCCAGCAGCCAAGATCGGGGGACGGACCACACTGAAGCTTTCTTT. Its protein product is CASSQDRGTDHTEAFF.

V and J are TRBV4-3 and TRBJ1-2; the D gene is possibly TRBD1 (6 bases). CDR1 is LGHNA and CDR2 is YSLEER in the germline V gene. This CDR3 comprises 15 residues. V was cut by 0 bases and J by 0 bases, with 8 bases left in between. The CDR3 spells CASSQEDSANYGYTF. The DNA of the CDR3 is TGCGCCAGCAGCCAAGAGGACAGCGCTAACTATGGCTACACCTTC.

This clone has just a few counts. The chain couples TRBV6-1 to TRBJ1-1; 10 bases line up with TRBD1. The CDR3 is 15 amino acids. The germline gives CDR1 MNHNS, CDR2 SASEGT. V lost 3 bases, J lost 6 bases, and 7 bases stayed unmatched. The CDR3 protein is CASSEGTGAIPEAFF. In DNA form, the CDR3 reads TGTGCCAGCAGTGAGGGGACAGGGGCGATTCCTGAAGCTTTCTTT.

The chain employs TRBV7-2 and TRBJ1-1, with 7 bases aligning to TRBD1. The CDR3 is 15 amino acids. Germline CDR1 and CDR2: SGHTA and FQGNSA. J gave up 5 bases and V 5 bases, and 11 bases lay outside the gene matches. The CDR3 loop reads CASSPRTGEGTEAFF. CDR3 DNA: TGTGCCAGCAGCCCGCGGACAGGCGAGGGGACTGAAGCTTTCTTT. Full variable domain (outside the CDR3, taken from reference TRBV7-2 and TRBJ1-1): GAGVSQSPSNKVTEKGKDVELRCDPISGHTALYWYRQSLGQGLEFLIYFQGNSAPDKSGLPSDRFSAERTGGSVSTLTIQRTQQEDSAVYLCASSPRTGEGTEAFFGQGTRLTVV.

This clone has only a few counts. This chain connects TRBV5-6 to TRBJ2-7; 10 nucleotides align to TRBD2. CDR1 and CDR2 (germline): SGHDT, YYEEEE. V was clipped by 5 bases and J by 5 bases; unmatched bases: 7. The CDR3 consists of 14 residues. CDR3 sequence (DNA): TGTGCCAGCAGTCTGGCACTAGCGGGAAACGAGCAGTACTTC. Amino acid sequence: CASSLALAGNEQYF.

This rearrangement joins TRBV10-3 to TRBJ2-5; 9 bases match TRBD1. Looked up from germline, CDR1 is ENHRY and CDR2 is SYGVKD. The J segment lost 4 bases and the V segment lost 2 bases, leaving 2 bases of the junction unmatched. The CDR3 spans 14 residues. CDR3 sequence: CAISETGGSETQYF. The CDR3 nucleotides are TGTGCCATCAGTGAGACAGGGGGCTCAGAGACCCAGTACTTC.

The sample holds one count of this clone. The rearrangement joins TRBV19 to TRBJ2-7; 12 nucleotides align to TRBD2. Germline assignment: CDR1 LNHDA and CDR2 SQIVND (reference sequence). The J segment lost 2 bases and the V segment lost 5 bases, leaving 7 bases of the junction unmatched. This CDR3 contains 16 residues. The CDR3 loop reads CASSELAGGPTYEQYF. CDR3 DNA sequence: TGTGCCAGTAGTGAACTAGCGGGGGGCCCAACCTACGAGCAGTACTTC.